The 10 T cell receptor beta chains listed next were all sequenced from one sample in a study of blood T cell repertoires in COVID-19. The assay was immunoSEQ multiplex PCR, and TCRdb's table has in-frame clones only and misses some. The profile shows approximately 100,000 clones, around 82% of them singletons. Material for sequencing was peripheral blood. Receptors originate from a man aged 65 to 85 with active or convalescent COVID-19.

This clone rates as medium-sized. The chain employs TRBV5-3 and TRBJ1-2, with D possibly matching TRBD1 (5 bases). TRBV5-3 qualifies as an ORF whose function is uncertain. The CDR3 is 12 residues long. V lost 4 bases and J 6 bases, leaving 10 bases between the germline ends. CDR3 protein: CARSNDSHGYTF. DNA of the CDR3: TGTGCCAGAAGCAACGACAGCCATGGCTACACCTTC.

V gene TRBV2 combines with J gene TRBJ2-3; D is possibly TRBD1 (5 bases). This CDR3 is built from 14 residues. Germline V gives CDR1 SNHLY, CDR2 FYNNEI. V was trimmed by 0 bases and J by 2 bases, leaving 6 bases between them. The CDR3 is CASSEAGVTDTQYF. In DNA, the CDR3 is TGTGCCAGCAGTGAAGCAGGGGTCACAGATACGCAGTATTTT.

The chain couples TRBV5-1 to TRBJ2-7, with TRBD1 matching over 11 bases. J gave up 4 bases and V 4 bases, and 10 bases lay outside the gene matches. The CDR3 has 16 residues. Germline assignment: CDR1 SGHRS and CDR2 YFSETQ. CDR3 sequence: CASSPGLGTGGYEQYF. CDR3 nucleotide sequence: TGCGCCAGCAGCCCTGGCCTCGGGACAGGGGGGTACGAGCAGTACTTC.

The chain employs TRBV6-6 and TRBJ1-1; D remains ambiguous. Trimming removed 4 bases from V and 5 bases from J, with 17 bases in between. The CDR3 extends over 15 amino acids. Germline lookup yields CDR1 MNHNY and CDR2 SVGAGI (reference sequence). Written as DNA, the CDR3 is TGTGCCAGCAGTTCATCGCGGGTCCCGCGGACTGAAGCTTTCTTT. Residues: CASSSSRVPRTEAFF.

The count of this clone is one. The chain joins TRBV5-4 to TRBJ2-5; 8 bases line up with TRBD2. The trim removed 2 bases at V and 4 bases at J, leaving 13 bases unmatched. Germline-derived CDR1 and CDR2 are SGHNT and YYREEE (reference sequence). CDR3 length equals 17 residues. CDR3 loop: CASSFGGSRGGRETQYF. The CDR3 DNA reads as TGTGCCAGCAGCTTTGGAGGGTCTCGGGGGGGTCGAGAGACCCAGTACTTC.

The V and J genes are TRBV6-5 and TRBJ1-2, with TRBD1 matching over 7 bases. Trimming at V came to 6 bases and at J to 5 bases, leaving 9 bases not matched to a gene. The CDR3 runs 14 residues. CDR1 and CDR2 (germline): MNHEY, SVGAGI. In DNA form, the CDR3 reads TGTGCCAGCAGAAATTACAGGGGAGCATATGGCTACACCTTC. The encoded protein is CASRNYRGAYGYTF.

The chain uses TRBV16 and TRBJ1-4; D might be TRBD1 (5 bases). The germline V and J ends were trimmed by 1 base and 8 bases, with 14 bases remaining between them. This CDR3 is 15 amino acids long. CDR1 and CDR2 from the germline V gene are KGHSY and FQNENV. CDR3 bases: TGTGCCAGCAGCCAATGGGGCAGGGCGACGGAAAAACTGTTTTTT. It yields the protein CASSQWGRATEKLFF.

The J gene is TRBJ1-1, the V gene TRBV7-2; 7 positions agree with TRBD1. CDR1 is SGHTA and CDR2 is FQGNSA in the germline V gene. The CDR3 consists of 14 residues. The V and J ends lost 2 bases and 4 bases, in that order; junction bases with no gene match: 4. The CDR3 nucleotides are TGTGCCAGCAGCTTAACAGGGGTTTCCACTGAAGCTTTCTTT. Its translation: CASSLTGVSTEAFF.

V usage is TRBV5-5 and J usage is TRBJ2-4, with 12 bases fitting TRBD1. Germline CDR1 reads SGHKS; CDR2 reads YYEKEE (reference sequence). The V segment lost 4 bases and the J segment 1 base; nucleotides outside the gene matches: 9. The CDR3 extends over 18 amino acids. Written as DNA, the CDR3 is TGTGCCAGCAGCCCACCGGGACAGGGGGCTGGGGCCAAAAACATTCAGTACTTC. It is translated as CASSPPGQGAGAKNIQYF.

V is TRBV27 and J is TRBJ2-5, with 10 bases matching TRBD2. Losses at the gene ends were 1 base for V and 2 bases for J; bases not matched to a gene: 7. The CDR3 spans 17 residues. CDR1 is MNHEY and CDR2 is SMNVEV in the germline V gene (reference sequence). Here the CDR3 DNA reads TGTGCCAGCAGTTTATTTGAGCGGGGGGGACTACAAGAGACCCAGTACTTC. Translating it yields CASSLFERGGLQETQYF.